The 21 T cell receptor beta chains reported below all come from one sample, sequenced in a study of blood T cell repertoires in COVID-19. Clones were read by immunoSEQ multiplex PCR, and TCRdb kept only the in-frame ones, dropping some. There are around 100,000 clones in the sample; 88% occur only once, and 8% to 9% lies in the top ten. Specimen: peripheral blood. All receptors derive from a woman in her 70s who had recovered from COVID-19.

This chain joins TRBV7-2 and TRBJ2-2, with 8 bases identical to TRBD1. CDR3 size: 17 residues. CDR1 is SGHTA, CDR2 FQGNSA, per germline. The J segment lost 6 bases and the V segment lost 1 base, leaving 10 bases of the junction unmatched. CDR3 sequence: CASSLGTGTIPPGELFF. CDR3 bases: TGTGCCAGCAGCTTAGGGACAGGGACGATCCCCCCCGGGGAGCTGTTTTTT.

The chain joins TRBV20-1 to TRBJ1-1, with unresolved D. Trimming took off 3 bases at V and 2 bases at J, with 10 bases between the two ends. The CDR3 totals 13 residues. Germline values: CDR1 DFQATT, CDR2 SNEGSKA (reference sequence). The CDR3 here is CSASQWPNTEAFF. CDR3 DNA sequence: TGCAGTGCTAGTCAGTGGCCTAACACTGAAGCTTTCTTT.

This clone was seen a few times. This chain uses TRBV4-3 with TRBJ2-7; TRBD2 agrees at 11 bases. The CDR3 covers 15 residues. Trimming took 5 bases from V and 0 from J; bases not matched to a gene: 3. CDR1 and CDR2 (germline): LGHNA, YSLEER. This CDR3 is CASSLLAGASYEQYF. Here the CDR3 DNA reads TGCGCCAGCAGCTTACTAGCGGGGGCCTCCTACGAGCAGTACTTC.

V gene TRBV28 combines with J gene TRBJ1-5; 7 nucleotides line up with TRBD1. The CDR3 totals 12 residues. Trimming took 8 bases from V and 4 from J; bases not matched to a gene: 2. Per germline, CDR1 MDHEN and CDR2 SYDVKM. The CDR3: CASLQGNQPQHF. The CDR3, as DNA: TGTGCCAGCTTACAGGGGAATCAGCCCCAGCATTTT.

V and J are TRBV10-3 and TRBJ1-2, with a possible D match to TRBD1 (6 bases). CDR3 size: 13 residues. CDR1 is ENHRY and CDR2 is SYGVKD in the germline V gene. V lost 3 bases and J lost 6, with 11 bases in between. The CDR3 here is CAISERGHNGYTF. The CDR3 bases are TGTGCCATCAGTGAAAGGGGACACAATGGCTACACCTTC.

This chain uses TRBV7-9 with TRBJ2-3; TRBD2 is a possible D gene (5 bases). This CDR3 spans 12 amino acids. Germline CDR1 and CDR2: SEHNR and FQNEAQ (reference sequence). The V and J ends lost 4 bases and 6 bases respectively, with 8 bases between them. The CDR3 is CASSSPGDTQYF. The CDR3 DNA sequence: TGTGCCAGCAGCTCCCCGGGGGATACGCAGTATTTT.

This rearrangement joins TRBV28 to TRBJ1-6; 7 bases align to TRBD1. After removal of 2 bases from V and 6 bases from J, the junction contained 4 bases not matched to a gene. Per the germline V gene, CDR1 is MDHEN and CDR2 is SYDVKM. This CDR3 spans 15 amino acids. The CDR3 loop is CASSLIPGGNSPLHF. DNA for the CDR3: TGTGCCAGCAGTTTAATTCCAGGGGGTAATTCACCCCTCCACTTT. Full variable domain (missing parts from reference TRBV28 and TRBJ1-6): DVKVTQSSRYLVKRTGEKVFLECVQDMDHENMFWYRQDPGLGLRLIYFSYDVKMKEKGDIPEGYSVSREKKERFSLILESASTNQTSMYLCASSLIPGGNSPLHFGNGTRLTVT.

The chain is built from TRBV3-1 (or the pseudogene TRBV3-2) and TRBJ2-3; 13 nucleotides agree with TRBD2. The V gene end was trimmed by 4 bases and the J gene end by 2 bases; junction bases not matched to a gene: 3. This CDR3 comprises 16 residues. Germline CDR1 reads LGHDT; CDR2 reads YNNKEL (reference sequence). The CDR3 DNA is TGTGCCAGCAGCCCCGGGACTAGCGGGACCACAGATACGCAGTATTTT. Protein product: CASSPGTSGTTDTQYF.

This clone was detected only once. V is TRBV5-1 and J is TRBJ2-1, with D tentatively TRBD1 (5 bases). The CDR3 spans 16 residues. Germline assignment: CDR1 SGHRS and CDR2 YFSETQ. The germline V and J ends were trimmed by 4 bases and 0 bases, with 14 bases remaining between them. Here the CDR3 reads CASSAQGRGSYNEQFF. CDR3 DNA sequence: TGCGCCAGCAGCGCGCAGGGAAGGGGCTCCTACAATGAGCAGTTCTTC.

The genes are TRBV6-4 and TRBJ2-3, with 8 positions matching TRBD2. V gave up 0 bases and J gave up 1 base; unmatched junction bases: 0. The CDR3 contains 15 residues. Germline CDR1 MRHNA, CDR2 SNTAGT. The DNA of the CDR3 is TGTGCCAGCAGTGACTCGGGACTAGGCACAGATACGCAGTATTTT. This codes for CASSDSGLGTDTQYF.

V gene TRBV4-3 combines with J gene TRBJ1-3, with D perhaps TRBD1 (5 bases). The CDR3 spans 14 residues. The germline V and J ends were trimmed by 4 bases and 0 bases, with 7 bases remaining between them. CDR1 and CDR2 from the germline V gene are LGHNA and YSLEER. Written as DNA, the CDR3 is TGCGCCAGCAGCCGCGGACACTCTGGAAACACCATATATTTT. Amino acid sequence: CASSRGHSGNTIYF.

This clone has just a few counts. The chain uses TRBV20-1 and TRBJ1-1; TRBD1 matches 7 bases. Germline V gene data show CDR1 as DFQATT and CDR2 as SNEGSKA (reference sequence). CDR3 size: 12 residues. The V segment lost 3 bases and the J segment 9 bases; nucleotides outside the gene matches: 7. The CDR3 DNA sequence: TGCAGTGCTAGTAGGGGGCCCGGCAAAGCTTTCTTT. As protein: CSASRGPGKAFF.

V usage is TRBV11-2 and J usage is TRBJ1-4, with TRBD1 matching 10 bases. With V trimmed by 5 bases and J by 12 bases, 9 bases remained unmatched. The CDR3 sequence is 14 residues long. Germline CDR1 is SGHAT and CDR2 is FQNNGV. Written as DNA, the CDR3 is TGTGCCAGCAGCCGAACGGACAGGGGGGAGGAACTGTTTTTT. It yields the protein CASSRTDRGEELFF. Using reference TRBV11-2 and TRBJ1-4 for the parts outside the CDR3, the full variable domain is EAGVAQSPRYKIIEKRQSVAFWCNPISGHATLYWYQQILGQGPKLLIQFQNNGVVDDSQLPKDRFSAERLKGVDSTLKIQPAKLEDSAVYLCASSRTDRGEELFFGSGTQLSVL.

The rearrangement uses TRBV11-1 and TRBJ2-2; D is ambiguous. The germline V and J ends were trimmed by 6 bases and 5 bases, with 13 bases remaining between them. Germline CDR1 and CDR2: SGHAT and FQDESV (reference sequence). There are 14 residues in the CDR3. The CDR3 protein is CASSLGIGTGELFF. The DNA of the CDR3 is TGTGCCAGCAGTCTGGGCATTGGGACCGGGGAGCTGTTTTTT.

The rearrangement links TRBV18 to TRBJ2-1; the D is unclear. With 0 bases removed from V and 4 bases from J, the gap between germline ends came to 22 bases. Germline CDR1 and CDR2: KGHSH and LQKENI. The CDR3 contains 19 residues. CDR3 loop: CASSPPPSASYSVYNEQFF. The CDR3 DNA reads as TGTGCCAGCTCACCACCCCCAAGCGCCTCTTATTCCGTTTACAATGAGCAGTTCTTC.

The J gene is TRBJ2-3, the V gene TRBV12-3 or TRBV12-4; possible D gene TRBD1, 5 bases. V dropped 6 bases and J dropped 1 base, with 8 bases sitting between them. The CDR3 loop spans 13 amino acids. In nucleotides, the CDR3 is TGTGCCAGCAGCAGGGTTGGCACAGATACGCAGTATTTT. Protein sequence: CASSRVGTDTQYF.

The V call is TRBV2, the J call TRBJ2-5; D might be TRBD2 (6 bases). Germline V gives CDR1 SNHLY, CDR2 FYNNEI. Trimming removed 7 bases at V and 5 bases at J, with 20 bases between. The CDR3 totals 15 residues. CDR3 nucleotide sequence: TGTGCCAGCACCGCCATCCTAGCGCCGAATGAGACCCAGTACTTC. Protein product: CASTAILAPNETQYF.

This clone came up a few times. CDR3 sequence: CASSWGQSHNEQFF. DNA for the CDR3: TGTGCCAGCAGTTGGGGACAGAGTCACAATGAGCAGTTCTTC. The chain links TRBV6-5 to TRBJ2-1; 7 bases fit TRBD1. J was trimmed by 5 bases and V by 4 bases; bases with no gene match: 5. Germline assignment: CDR1 MNHEY and CDR2 SVGAGI. CDR3 size: 14 residues.

The J gene is TRBJ2-1, the V gene TRBV7-9, with a weak D call TRBD1 (6 bases). In germline, CDR1 is SEHNR, CDR2 FQNEAQ (reference sequence). V was clipped by 1 base and J by 2 bases, with 9 bases between them. The CDR3 spans 15 residues. The CDR3 sequence: CASSLGGGTYNEQFF. The CDR3 bases are TGTGCCAGCAGCTTAGGAGGGGGAACCTACAATGAGCAGTTCTTC.

The chain is built from TRBV5-1 and TRBJ2-1; TRBD2 matches at 11 bases. Per the germline V gene, CDR1 is SGHRS and CDR2 is YFSETQ. V shed 4 bases and J 3 bases; nucleotides not matched to a gene: 6. The CDR3 contains 16 residues. The CDR3 sequence: CASSPGTSGLYNEQFF. The DNA of the CDR3 is TGCGCCAGCAGCCCTGGGACTAGCGGCCTCTACAATGAGCAGTTCTTC.

This chain uses TRBV6-1 with TRBJ2-7; tentatively, D is TRBD1 (5 bases). Germline V gives CDR1 MNHNS, CDR2 SASEGT. V was cut by 2 bases and J by 7 bases, with 21 bases left in between. The CDR3 spans 16 residues. CDR3 sequence reads: CASSEWGGGASREQYF. CDR3 sequence (DNA): TGTGCCAGCAGTGAATGGGGCGGTGGCGCCTCGAGAGAGCAGTACTTC.